Below are 17 T cell receptor beta chains sequenced from a single sample in a study of blood T cell repertoires in COVID-19 (dated by TCRdb to about 2020). Library preparation was by the immunoSEQ multiplex PCR assay. The table comes from immuneACCESS by way of TCRdb, which keeps in-frame sequences with V and J called. Part of the clones is missing from these tables; in studies checked, under half for an unresolved V gene and the rest for unknown reasons. This sample lists some 180,000 clones; more than 75% were detected once. The ten top clones hold 4.5% to 5% of the sample. What was sequenced was peripheral blood. The receptors originated from a man in his late teens or twenties with COVID-19, enrolled during active disease.

The chain links TRBV5-1 to TRBJ2-1; 9 positions agree with TRBD2. The V gene end was trimmed by 4 bases and the J gene end by 4 bases; junction bases not matched to a gene: 9. Germline values: CDR1 SGHRS, CDR2 YFSETQ. The CDR3 covers 16 residues. The CDR3 loop reads CASSPGLAGVYNEQFF. CDR3 DNA sequence: TGCGCCAGCAGCCCCGGGTTAGCGGGAGTATACAATGAGCAGTTCTTC.

This chain joins TRBV28 and TRBJ1-5; D is unresolved. The CDR3 has 13 residues. V was shortened by 8 bases and J by 0 bases, with 8 bases between the two germline ends. CDR1 is MDHEN, CDR2 SYDVKM, per germline. The CDR3 reads CASEENSNQPQHF. CDR3 nucleotide sequence: TGTGCCAGCGAGGAGAATAGCAATCAGCCCCAGCATTTT.

The chain uses TRBV9 and TRBJ2-2; D unresolved. The CDR3 is 14 residues long. Germline V CDR1 and CDR2: SGDLS, YYNGEE. Trimming shortened V by 4 bases and J by 0 bases, and 7 bases separated the two germline ends. The CDR3 region is CASSFTTNTGELFF. The CDR3 coding sequence is TGTGCCAGCAGCTTTACTACGAACACCGGGGAGCTGTTTTTT.

The chain combines TRBV28 with TRBJ1-1; 8 bases are a match to TRBD1. Per germline, CDR1 MDHEN and CDR2 SYDVKM. The CDR3 sequence is 12 residues long. The V gene end was trimmed by 5 bases and the J gene end by 7 bases; junction bases not matched to a gene: 3. CDR3 coding DNA: TGTGCCAGCAGTAGAGGACAGGGTGAAGCTTTCTTT. Amino acid sequence: CASSRGQGEAFF.

The chain employs TRBV7-9 and TRBJ2-1; D unresolved. The CDR3 consists of 13 residues. V lost 1 base, J lost 6 bases, and 7 bases lay in between. CDR1 is SEHNR, CDR2 FQNEAQ, per germline (reference sequence). CDR3 sequence reads: CASSLVWANEQFF. CDR3 in DNA: TGTGCCAGCAGCTTAGTTTGGGCCAATGAGCAGTTCTTC.

This sequence joins TRBV29-1 and TRBJ1-3; no definite D call. The CDR3 is 11 residues long. Germline values: CDR1 SQVTM, CDR2 ANQGSEA. The ends were cut back, 8 bases at V and 4 bases at J, with 9 bases in the middle. The CDR3 DNA is TGCAGCTCACGAGAGGGAAACACCATATATTTT. Amino acid sequence: CSSREGNTIYF.

The count of this clone is one. The rearrangement links TRBV9 to TRBJ1-2; D unresolved. The CDR3 extends over 15 amino acids. Trimming removed 4 bases from V and 2 bases from J, with 15 bases in between. Germline V gene lookup returns CDR1 SGDLS and CDR2 YYNGEE. CDR3 sequence (DNA): TGTGCCAGCAGCCCATCCCCCCGGGGAAACTATGGCTACACCTTC. It is translated as CASSPSPRGNYGYTF.

V is TRBV7-9 and J is TRBJ1-5; no clear D gene. CDR1 is SEHNR and CDR2 is FQNEAQ in the germline V gene (reference sequence). The CDR3 loop spans 15 amino acids. Trimming took 3 bases from V and 0 from J, leaving 9 bases between them. CDR3 nucleotide sequence: TGTGCCAGCAGCTTGGGAGGCTATAGCAATCAGCCCCAGCATTTT. Translating it yields CASSLGGYSNQPQHF.

The chain combines TRBV5-6 with TRBJ1-2; TRBD1 aligns across 11 bases. The trim removed 5 bases at V and 2 bases at J, leaving 8 bases unmatched. Germline CDR1 reads SGHDT; CDR2 reads YYEEEE. The CDR3 contains 16 residues. CDR3 nucleotides: TGTGCCAGCAGTTTTAGGACAGGGGGCACGAACTATGGCTACACCTTC. The encoded protein is CASSFRTGGTNYGYTF.

This chain uses TRBV29-1 with TRBJ1-1; maybe TRBD1 (6 bases). This CDR3 comprises 13 residues. Germline CDR1 and CDR2: SQVTM and ANQGSEA. V dropped 4 bases and J dropped 4 bases, with 13 bases sitting between them. This chain's CDR3 is CSVGAGGGTEAFF. CDR3 DNA sequence: TGCAGCGTTGGGGCGGGAGGGGGCACTGAAGCTTTCTTT.

The gene calls are TRBV11-2 and TRBJ2-7; tentative D call: TRBD2 (5 bases). The CDR3 runs 14 residues. Germline lookup yields CDR1 SGHAT and CDR2 FQNNGV. Trimming pared 1 base from V and 3 bases from J, leaving 10 bases between. DNA for the CDR3: TGTGCCAGCAGCTTAGTCTTTCGGGACTACGAGCAGTACTTC. Translated, it gives CASSLVFRDYEQYF.

Remarks on this clone: The junction departs from germline at one end; a sequencing error may be responsible. The V and J genes are TRBV4-1 and TRBJ1-4, with D unclear. The CDR3 sequence is 11 residues long. Germline V gives CDR1 MGHRA, CDR2 YSYEKL. The CDR3 reads CASSLFGPLHF. The CDR3 bases are TGCGCCAGCAGCCTCTTTGGGCCGCTTCATTTT.

The chain couples TRBV6-4 to TRBJ2-3; perhaps TRBD1 as D (5 bases). There are 15 residues in the CDR3. V was shortened by 4 bases and J by 0 bases, with 11 bases between the two germline ends. Germline V lookup: CDR1 MRHNA, CDR2 SNTAGT. CDR3 sequence: CASSAGISSTDTQYF. DNA for the CDR3: TGTGCCAGCAGTGCAGGGATCAGTAGCACAGATACGCAGTATTTT.

The V and J genes are TRBV21-1 and TRBJ2-7; TRBD1, as called in the table, went unchecked against the DNA. TRBV21-1 is classified as a pseudogene. The CDR3 length is 16 residues. CDR3 loop: CASSTKGGMSSYEQYF. CDR3 DNA sequence: TGTGCCAGCAGCACGAAAGGGGGCATGAGCTCCTACGAGCAGTACTTC.

The chain employs TRBV24-1 and TRBJ2-7, with 8 bases fitting TRBD2. Germline values: CDR1 KGHDR, CDR2 SFDVKD. J was trimmed by 5 bases and V by 1 base; bases with no gene match: 18. This CDR3 has 19 residues. The CDR3 DNA reads TGTGCCACCAGTGATTTCACACCAATTAGCGGGATCTACACTAACGAGCAGTACTTC. Translation gives CATSDFTPISGIYTNEQYF.

This clone was seen only a few times. J is TRBJ1-1 and V is TRBV6-5; D is ambiguous. The CDR3 covers 13 residues. The ends were cut back, 0 bases at V and 1 base at J, with 3 bases in the middle. The V gene's germline CDR1 is MNHEY and CDR2 SVGAGI. The CDR3 sequence: CASSYSRNTEAFF. CDR3 nucleotide sequence: TGTGCCAGCAGTTACTCCAGGAACACTGAAGCTTTCTTT.

Comment on this clone: The junction and the germline gene differ at one end; a read error may be behind it. V gene TRBV18 combines with J gene TRBJ1-4; no reliable D call. This CDR3 region has 18 residues. CDR1 KGHSH and CDR2 LQKENI come from the germline V gene. The DNA of the CDR3 is TGTGCCAGCTCACCACCCGCCGGCAGTAGTGCAACTAATGAAAAACTGCTTTTT. Translation gives CASSPPAGSSATNEKLLF.